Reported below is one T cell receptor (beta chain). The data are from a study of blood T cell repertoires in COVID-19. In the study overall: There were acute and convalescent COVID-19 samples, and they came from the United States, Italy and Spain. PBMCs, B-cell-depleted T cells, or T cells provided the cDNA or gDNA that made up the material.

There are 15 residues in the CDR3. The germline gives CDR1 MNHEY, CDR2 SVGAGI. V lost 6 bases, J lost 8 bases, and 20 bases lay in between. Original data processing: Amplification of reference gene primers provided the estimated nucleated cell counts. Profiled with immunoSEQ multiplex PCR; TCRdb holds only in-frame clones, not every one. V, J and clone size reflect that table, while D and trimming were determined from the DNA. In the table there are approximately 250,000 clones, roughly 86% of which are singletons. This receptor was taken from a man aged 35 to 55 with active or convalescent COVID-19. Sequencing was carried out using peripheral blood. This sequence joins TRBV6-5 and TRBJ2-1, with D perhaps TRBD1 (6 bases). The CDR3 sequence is CASRPNRPRGDEQFF. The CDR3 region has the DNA TGTGCCAGCAGGCCCAACCGACCCAGGGGCGATGAGCAGTTCTTC.